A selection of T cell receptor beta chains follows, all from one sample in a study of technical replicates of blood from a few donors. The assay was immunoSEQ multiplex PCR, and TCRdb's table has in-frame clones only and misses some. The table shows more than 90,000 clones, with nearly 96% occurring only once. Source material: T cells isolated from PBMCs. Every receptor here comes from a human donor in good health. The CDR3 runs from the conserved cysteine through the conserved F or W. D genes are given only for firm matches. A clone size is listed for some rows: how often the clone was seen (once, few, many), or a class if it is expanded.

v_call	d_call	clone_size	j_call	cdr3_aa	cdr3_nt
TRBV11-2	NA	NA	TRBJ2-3	CASSSGSLWATDTQYF	TGTGCCAGCAGCTCAGGATCCCTGTGGGCGACAGATACGCAGTATTTT
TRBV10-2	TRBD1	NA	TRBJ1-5	CASRRDSQPQHF	TGCGCCAGCAGGCGGGACAGCCAGCCCCAGCATTTT
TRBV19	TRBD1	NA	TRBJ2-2	CASVGYRDRGYTGELFF	TGTGCCAGTGTGGGTTACCGGGACAGGGGATACACCGGGGAGCTGTTTTTT
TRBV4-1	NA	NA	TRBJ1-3	CASSQVRGSGNTIYF	TGCGCCAGCAGCCAAGTCCGAGGCTCTGGAAACACCATATATTTT
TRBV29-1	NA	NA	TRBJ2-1	CSVEDRGTRGRFNEQFF	TGCAGCGTTGAAGATCGGGGGACAAGGGGGCGATTCAATGAGCAGTTCTTC
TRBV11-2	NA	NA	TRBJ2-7	CASSLDRGPEQYF	TGTGCCAGCAGCTTAGATCGGGGTCCCGAGCAGTACTTC
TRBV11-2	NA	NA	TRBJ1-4	CASDLRQVTPWEKLFF	TGTGCCAGCGACCTTAGACAGGTAACTCCTTGGGAAAAACTGTTTTTT
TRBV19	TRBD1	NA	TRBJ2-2	CASSRQGVDTGELFF	TGTGCCAGTAGTAGACAGGGTGTGGACACCGGGGAGCTGTTTTTT
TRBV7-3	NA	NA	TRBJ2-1	CASSFDGNSYNEQFF	TGTGCCAGCAGCTTCGACGGGAATTCATACAATGAGCAGTTCTTC
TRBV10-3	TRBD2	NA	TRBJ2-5	CAIKPASGLAGQETQYF	TGTGCCATCAAACCCGCTAGCGGACTAGCGGGACAAGAGACCCAGTACTTC
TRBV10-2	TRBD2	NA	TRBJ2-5	CASSVRGAEETQYF	TGCGCCAGCAGTGTGCGGGGGGCTGAAGAGACCCAGTACTTC
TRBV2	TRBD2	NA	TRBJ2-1	CASSTGLAGGKSEQFF	TGTGCCAGCAGTACTGGACTAGCGGGGGGGAAAAGTGAGCAGTTCTTC
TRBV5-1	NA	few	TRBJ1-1	CASSPGGNTEAFF	TGCGCCAGCAGCCCGGGTGGTAACACTGAAGCTTTCTTT
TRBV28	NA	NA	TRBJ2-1	CASSARVEDEQFF	TGTGCCAGCAGCGCCCGCGTCGAGGATGAGCAGTTCTTC
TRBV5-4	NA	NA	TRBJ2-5	CASSLITDQETQYF	TGTGCCAGCAGCTTGATAACAGATCAAGAGACCCAGTACTTC
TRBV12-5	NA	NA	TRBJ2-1	CASGLVLLGGGASYNEQFF	TGTGCTAGTGGTTTGGTACTTCTGGGAGGGGGGGCTTCCTACAATGAGCAGTTCTTC
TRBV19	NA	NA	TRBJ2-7	CASRMRDRGYEQYF	TGTGCCAGTAGAATGCGGGACAGAGGCTACGAGCAGTACTTC
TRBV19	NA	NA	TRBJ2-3	CASSSRQEQDTQYF	TGTGCCAGTAGTTCTCGACAGGAACAAGATACGCAGTATTTT
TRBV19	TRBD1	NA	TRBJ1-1	CASSTRQGMNTEAFF	TGTGCCAGTAGTACCCGACAGGGGATGAACACTGAAGCTTTCTTT
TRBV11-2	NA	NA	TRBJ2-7	CASSSPRPPRGQSSYEQYF	TGTGCCAGCAGCTCTCCGAGACCGCCCAGGGGCCAGAGCTCCTACGAGCAGTACTTC
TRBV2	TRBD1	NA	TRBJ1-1	CASKVMYSGGTEAFF	TGTGCCAGCAAGGTGATGTATTCAGGGGGCACTGAAGCTTTCTTT
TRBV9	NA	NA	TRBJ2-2	CASSSPQGSGELFF	TGTGCCAGCAGCTCCCCCCAGGGGTCCGGGGAGCTGTTTTTT
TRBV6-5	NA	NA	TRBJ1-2	CASRTRRDSYGYTF	TGTGCCAGCAGGACGAGGAGGGACTCCTATGGCTACACCTTC
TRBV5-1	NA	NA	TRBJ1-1	CASSLAGGRQNTEAFF	TGCGCCAGCAGCTTGGCCGGGGGGCGGCAGAACACTGAAGCTTTCTTT
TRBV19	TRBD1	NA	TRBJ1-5	CASRTIAPQGDQPQHF	TGTGCCAGTAGAACCATCGCTCCGCAGGGGGATCAGCCCCAGCATTTT
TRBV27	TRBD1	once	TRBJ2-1	CASTTGTWGDEQFF	TGTGCCAGCACGACAGGGACGTGGGGCGATGAGCAGTTCTTC
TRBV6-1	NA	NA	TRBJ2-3	CATANPYSTDTQYF	TGTGCCACCGCTAACCCGTACAGCACAGATACGCAGTATTTT
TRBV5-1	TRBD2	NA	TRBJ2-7	CASSLASGGAISYEQYF	TGCGCCAGCAGCTTGGCTAGCGGGGGGGCTATCTCCTACGAGCAGTACTTC